Listed below are T cell receptor beta chains from one sample, sequenced in a study of T cells in Graves' hyperthyroidism and ophthalmopathy. TCRdb reprocessed the multiplex PCR reads with MiXCR, giving one entry per CDR3 protein. The sample consists of about 480,000 distinct CDR3 sequences, over 13% of them appearing once. The sample comprised blood. These TCRs come from a woman aged 18 to 35 with Graves' hyperthyroidism. Both conserved end residues are part of each CDR3. Each record gives: J gene, V gene, clone size, D gene, CDR3 protein, CDR3 DNA. D genes are given only for firm matches. Clone size is given for some rows only: seen once, a few or many times, or a class if the clone is expanded.

J gene: TRBJ2-5
V gene: TRBV7-2
clone size: many
D gene: TRBD2
CDR3 protein: CASSLALASGMVTQYF
CDR3 DNA: TGTGCCAGCAGCTTAGCCCTGGCTAGCGGGATGGTGACCCAGTACTTC

J gene: TRBJ2-1
V gene: TRBV19
clone size: NA
D gene: NA
CDR3 protein: CASSPKAGQPNEQFF
CDR3 DNA: TGTGCCAGTAGTCCTAAGGCGGGACAGCCTAATGAGCAGTTCTTC

J gene: TRBJ1-1
V gene: TRBV20-1
clone size: NA
D gene: NA
CDR3 protein: CSARRGFTEAFF
CDR3 DNA: TGCAGTGCCCGGCGAGGGTTCACTGAAGCTTTCTTT

J gene: TRBJ1-1
V gene: TRBV27
clone size: many
D gene: NA
CDR3 protein: CASRHEGGSEAFF
CDR3 DNA: TGTGCCAGCAGACATGAGGGGGGGTCTGAAGCTTTCTTT

J gene: TRBJ2-1
V gene: TRBV10-2
clone size: many
D gene: TRBD2
CDR3 protein: CTSSGRYGHNEQFF
CDR3 DNA: TGCACCAGCAGCGGGAGGTACGGCCACAATGAGCAGTTCTTC

J gene: TRBJ1-2
V gene: TRBV28
clone size: NA
D gene: NA
CDR3 protein: CASTPNFNYGYTF
CDR3 DNA: TGTGCCAGCACCCCCAATTTTAACTATGGCTACACCTTC

J gene: TRBJ2-3
V gene: TRBV18
clone size: many
D gene: NA
CDR3 protein: CASSPPTLTDTQYF
CDR3 DNA: TGTGCCAGCTCACCACCGACCCTCACAGATACGCAGTATTTT

J gene: TRBJ2-4
V gene: TRBV6-2/TRBV6-3
clone size: few
D gene: NA
CDR3 protein: CASSYSGREYF
CDR3 DNA: TGTGCCAGCAGTTACTCTGGTAGGGAGTACTTC

J gene: TRBJ1-1
V gene: TRBV12-3/TRBV12-4
clone size: many
D gene: NA
CDR3 protein: CASSAGGEAFF
CDR3 DNA: TGTGCCAGCAGTGCGGGTGGGGAAGCTTTCTTT

J gene: TRBJ2-1
V gene: TRBV12-3/TRBV12-4
clone size: many
D gene: TRBD2
CDR3 protein: CASSPGLAENYNEQFF
CDR3 DNA: TGTGCCAGCAGCCCCGGACTAGCGGAGAACTACAATGAGCAGTTCTTC

J gene: TRBJ2-1
V gene: TRBV9
clone size: NA
D gene: TRBD2
CDR3 protein: CASSLGLAGAEQFF
CDR3 DNA: TGTGCCAGCAGCCTAGGACTAGCGGGAGCTGAGCAGTTCTTC

J gene: TRBJ2-3
V gene: TRBV20-1
clone size: few
D gene: TRBD2
CDR3 protein: CSAREVGAGEGDTQYF
CDR3 DNA: TGCAGTGCTAGAGAGGTTGGAGCGGGAGAGGGGGATACGCAGTATTTT

J gene: TRBJ1-2
V gene: TRBV10-2
clone size: many
D gene: TRBD1
CDR3 protein: CASSEATGYGYTF
CDR3 DNA: TGCGCCAGCAGTGAAGCGACAGGGTATGGCTACACCTTC

J gene: TRBJ2-1
V gene: TRBV7-3
clone size: NA
D gene: NA
CDR3 protein: CASSSLPSVNEQFF
CDR3 DNA: TGTGCCAGCAGCTCCCTTCCTAGCGTAAATGAGCAGTTCTTC

J gene: TRBJ1-1
V gene: TRBV7-2
clone size: few
D gene: NA
CDR3 protein: CASTPAFF
CDR3 DNA: TGTGCCAGCACCCCCGCTTTCTTT

J gene: TRBJ2-5
V gene: TRBV7-7
clone size: few
D gene: NA
CDR3 protein: CASSSTTGEETQYF
CDR3 DNA: TGTGCCAGCAGCTCCACGACAGGTGAAGAGACCCAGTACTTC

J gene: TRBJ2-2
V gene: TRBV27
clone size: NA
D gene: TRBD2
CDR3 protein: CASSLLTSGGTGELFF
CDR3 DNA: TGTGCCAGCAGTTTATTAACTAGCGGGGGCACCGGGGAGCTGTTTTTT

J gene: TRBJ2-5
V gene: TRBV5-4
clone size: few
D gene: TRBD1
CDR3 protein: CASSWIDRGETQYF
CDR3 DNA: TGTGCCAGCAGCTGGATCGACAGGGGAGAGACCCAGTACTTC

J gene: TRBJ1-1
V gene: TRBV7-9
clone size: many
D gene: TRBD1
CDR3 protein: CASSLEDRVMNTEAFF
CDR3 DNA: TGTGCCAGCAGCTTAGAGGACAGGGTCATGAACACTGAAGCTTTCTTT

J gene: TRBJ1-5
V gene: TRBV4-1
clone size: NA
D gene: NA
CDR3 protein: CASRRRVGNQPQHF
CDR3 DNA: TGCGCCAGCCGCCGAAGGGTAGGCAATCAGCCCCAGCATTTT

J gene: TRBJ2-3
V gene: TRBV3-1
clone size: NA
D gene: NA
CDR3 protein: CASSPPSNLLTDTQYF
CDR3 DNA: TGTGCCAGCAGCCCTCCTAGCAATCTACTCACAGATACGCAGTATTTT

J gene: TRBJ2-7
V gene: TRBV7-9
clone size: NA
D gene: TRBD1
CDR3 protein: CASSLKGQGSHEQYF
CDR3 DNA: TGTGCCAGCAGCTTAAAGGGACAGGGGTCCCACGAGCAGTACTTC

J gene: TRBJ2-3
V gene: TRBV20-1
clone size: NA
D gene: NA
CDR3 protein: CSAPGVPTDTQYF
CDR3 DNA: TGCAGTGCGCCAGGGGTACCCACAGATACGCAGTATTTT

J gene: TRBJ2-7
V gene: TRBV4-1
clone size: NA
D gene: TRBD2
CDR3 protein: CASSSRTSSYEQYF
CDR3 DNA: TGCGCCAGCAGCTCCCGGACTAGCTCCTACGAGCAGTACTTC

J gene: TRBJ2-5
V gene: TRBV6-1
clone size: many
D gene: NA
CDR3 protein: CASREPERGETQYF
CDR3 DNA: TGTGCCAGCAGGGAGCCTGAGAGAGGGGAGACCCAGTACTTC

J gene: TRBJ2-2
V gene: TRBV27
clone size: many
D gene: TRBD2
CDR3 protein: CASSFEPGRANTGELFF
CDR3 DNA: TGTGCCAGCAGTTTCGAACCGGGGAGGGCGAACACCGGGGAGCTGTTTTTT

J gene: TRBJ1-2
V gene: TRBV28
clone size: many
D gene: NA
CDR3 protein: CASSITGYGYTF
CDR3 DNA: TGTGCCAGCAGTATCACAGGCTATGGCTACACCTTC

J gene: TRBJ2-5
V gene: TRBV3-1
clone size: few
D gene: NA
CDR3 protein: CASSHELAAGTQYF
CDR3 DNA: TGTGCCAGCAGCCATGAATTAGCGGCTGGGACCCAGTACTTC

J gene: TRBJ1-5
V gene: TRBV18
clone size: few
D gene: NA
CDR3 protein: CASSPVQGGNQPQHF
CDR3 DNA: TGTGCCAGCTCACCCGTACAGGGCGGGAATCAGCCCCAGCATTTT

J gene: TRBJ1-3
V gene: TRBV20-1
clone size: many
D gene: NA
CDR3 protein: CSAGAMGVSGNTIYF
CDR3 DNA: TGCAGTGCCGGGGCGATGGGCGTCTCTGGAAACACCATATATTTT

J gene: TRBJ2-2
V gene: TRBV27
clone size: many
D gene: TRBD1
CDR3 protein: CASSLTGSVTGELFF
CDR3 DNA: TGTGCCAGCAGCTTGACAGGGTCGGTTACCGGGGAGCTGTTTTTT

J gene: TRBJ2-3
V gene: TRBV20-1
clone size: NA
D gene: TRBD2
CDR3 protein: CSAKGTSGSSADTQYF
CDR3 DNA: TGCAGTGCTAAGGGGACTAGCGGGAGTTCGGCAGATACGCAGTATTTT

J gene: TRBJ2-1
V gene: TRBV7-2
clone size: few
D gene: TRBD2
CDR3 protein: CASSLSSSGRGRSYNEQFF
CDR3 DNA: TGTGCCAGCAGCTTATCTTCTAGCGGGAGGGGTCGCTCCTACAATGAGCAGTTCTTC

J gene: TRBJ1-4
V gene: TRBV16
clone size: few
D gene: NA
CDR3 protein: CASSDRGGPPEKLFF
CDR3 DNA: TGTGCCAGCAGCGATCGGGGGGGGCCTCCTGAAAAACTGTTTTTT

J gene: TRBJ2-3
V gene: TRBV24-1
clone size: many
D gene: NA
CDR3 protein: CATSDFGGRADTQYF
CDR3 DNA: TGTGCCACCAGTGATTTCGGGGGGCGGGCAGATACGCAGTATTTT